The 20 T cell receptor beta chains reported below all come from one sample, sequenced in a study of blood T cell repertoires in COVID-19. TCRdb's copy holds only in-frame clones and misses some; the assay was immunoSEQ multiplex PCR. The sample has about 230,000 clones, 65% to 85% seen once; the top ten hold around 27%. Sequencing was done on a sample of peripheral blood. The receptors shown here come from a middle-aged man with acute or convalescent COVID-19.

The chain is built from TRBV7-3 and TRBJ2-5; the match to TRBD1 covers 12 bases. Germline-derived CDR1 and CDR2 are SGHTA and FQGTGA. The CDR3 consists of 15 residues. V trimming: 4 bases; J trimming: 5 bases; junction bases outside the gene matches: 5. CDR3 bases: TGTGCCAGCAGCTCGGGACAGGGGGCAGGGGAGACCCAGTACTTC. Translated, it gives CASSSGQGAGETQYF.

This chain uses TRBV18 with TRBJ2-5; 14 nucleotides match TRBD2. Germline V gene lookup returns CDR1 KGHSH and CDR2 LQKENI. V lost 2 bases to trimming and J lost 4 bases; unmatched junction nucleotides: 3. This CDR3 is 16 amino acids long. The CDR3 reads CASSPRLAGGAETQYF. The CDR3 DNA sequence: TGTGCCAGCTCACCAAGACTAGCGGGAGGGGCAGAGACCCAGTACTTC.

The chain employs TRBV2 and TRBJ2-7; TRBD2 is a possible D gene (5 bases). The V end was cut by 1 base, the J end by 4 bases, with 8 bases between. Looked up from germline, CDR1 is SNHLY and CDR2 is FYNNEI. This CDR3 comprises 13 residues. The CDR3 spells CASSEGGDYEQYF. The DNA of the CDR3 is TGTGCCAGCAGTGAAGGGGGAGATTACGAGCAGTACTTC.

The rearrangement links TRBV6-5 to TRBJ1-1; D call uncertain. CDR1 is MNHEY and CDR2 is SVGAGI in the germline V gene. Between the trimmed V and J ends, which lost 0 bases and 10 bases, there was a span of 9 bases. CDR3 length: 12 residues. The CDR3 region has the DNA TGTGCCAGCAGTTACTCGCGGGGATCAGCTTTCTTT. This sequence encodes CASSYSRGSAFF.

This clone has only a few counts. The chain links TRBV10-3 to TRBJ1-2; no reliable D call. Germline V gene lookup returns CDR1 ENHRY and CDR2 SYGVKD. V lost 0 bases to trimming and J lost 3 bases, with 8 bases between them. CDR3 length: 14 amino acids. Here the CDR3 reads CAISESGRDYGYTF. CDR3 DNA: TGTGCCATCAGTGAGTCGGGGAGGGACTATGGCTACACCTTC.

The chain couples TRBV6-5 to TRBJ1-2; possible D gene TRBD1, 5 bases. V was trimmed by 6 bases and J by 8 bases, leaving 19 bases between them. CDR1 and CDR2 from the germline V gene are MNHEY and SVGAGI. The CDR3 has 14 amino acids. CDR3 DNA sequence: TGTGCCAGCAGGTCCGCCGGGACTTGGGGGGGCTACACCTTC. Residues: CASRSAGTWGGYTF.

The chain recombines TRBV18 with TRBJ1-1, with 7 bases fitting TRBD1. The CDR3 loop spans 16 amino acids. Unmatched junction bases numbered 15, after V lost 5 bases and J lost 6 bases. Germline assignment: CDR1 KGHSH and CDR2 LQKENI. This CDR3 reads CASSSTRGPRGAEAFF. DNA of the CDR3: TGTGCCAGCTCATCAACGAGGGGGCCGAGGGGCGCTGAAGCTTTCTTT.

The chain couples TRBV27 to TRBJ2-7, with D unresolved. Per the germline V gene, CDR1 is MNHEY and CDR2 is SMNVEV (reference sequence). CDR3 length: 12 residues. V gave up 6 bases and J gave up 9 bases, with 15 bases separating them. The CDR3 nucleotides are TGTGCCAGCAGCGAATCCTCTACGAGGCAGTACTTC. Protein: CASSESSTRQYF.

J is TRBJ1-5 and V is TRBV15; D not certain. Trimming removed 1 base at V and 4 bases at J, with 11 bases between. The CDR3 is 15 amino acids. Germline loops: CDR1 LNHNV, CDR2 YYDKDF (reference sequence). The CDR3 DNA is TGTGCCACCAGCAGAGTATACACTAGAAATCAGCCCCAGCATTTT. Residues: CATSRVYTRNQPQHF.

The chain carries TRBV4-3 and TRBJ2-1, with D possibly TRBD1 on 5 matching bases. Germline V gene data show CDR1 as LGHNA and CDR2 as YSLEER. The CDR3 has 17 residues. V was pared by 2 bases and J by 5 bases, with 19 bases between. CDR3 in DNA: TGCGCCAGCAGCCAATTTGGGGCGAACTACGCAAACAATGAGCAGTTCTTC. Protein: CASSQFGANYANNEQFF.

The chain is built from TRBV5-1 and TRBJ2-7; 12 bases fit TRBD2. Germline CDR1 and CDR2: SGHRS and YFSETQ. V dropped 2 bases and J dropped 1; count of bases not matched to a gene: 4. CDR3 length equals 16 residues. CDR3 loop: CASSFRTSGASYEQYF. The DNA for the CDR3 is TGCGCCAGCAGCTTCAGGACTAGCGGGGCTTCCTACGAGCAGTACTTC.

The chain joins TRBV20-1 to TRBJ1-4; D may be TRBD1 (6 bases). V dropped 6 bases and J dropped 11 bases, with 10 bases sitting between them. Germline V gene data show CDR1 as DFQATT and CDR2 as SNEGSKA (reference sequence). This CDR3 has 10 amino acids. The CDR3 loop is CSAGGRKLFF. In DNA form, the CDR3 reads TGCAGTGCCGGGGGGCGGAAACTGTTTTTT.

The CDR3 region has the DNA TGTGCCAGCAGCTTAGCGCTAAAGTTTCTAGCGGGAGGCCTCTACAATGAGCAGTTCTTC. Protein product: CASSLALKFLAGGLYNEQFF. The rearrangement links TRBV7-8 to TRBJ2-1, with 11 bases that match TRBD2. Germline loops: CDR1 SGHVS, CDR2 FQNEAQ. With V trimmed by 0 bases and J by 3 bases, 13 bases remained unmatched. This CDR3 spans 20 amino acids.

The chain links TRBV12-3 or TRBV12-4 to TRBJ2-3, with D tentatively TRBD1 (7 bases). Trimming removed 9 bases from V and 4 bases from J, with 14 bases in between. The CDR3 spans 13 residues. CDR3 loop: CARTGEVSDTQYF. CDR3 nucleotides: TGTGCCAGAACAGGGGAGGTTTCAGATACGCAGTATTTT.

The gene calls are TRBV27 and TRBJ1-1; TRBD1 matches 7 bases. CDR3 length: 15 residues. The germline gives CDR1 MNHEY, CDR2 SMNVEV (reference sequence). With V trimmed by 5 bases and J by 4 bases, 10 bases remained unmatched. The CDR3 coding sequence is TGTGCCAGCAGTCCCTACAGGGGCCTAACCACTGAAGCTTTCTTT. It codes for CASSPYRGLTTEAFF.

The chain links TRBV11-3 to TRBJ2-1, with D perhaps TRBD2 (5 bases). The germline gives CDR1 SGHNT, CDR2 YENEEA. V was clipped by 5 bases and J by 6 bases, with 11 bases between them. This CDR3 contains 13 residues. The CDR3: CASSPRGINEQFF. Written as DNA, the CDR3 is TGTGCCAGCAGCCCCCGAGGGATCAATGAGCAGTTCTTC.

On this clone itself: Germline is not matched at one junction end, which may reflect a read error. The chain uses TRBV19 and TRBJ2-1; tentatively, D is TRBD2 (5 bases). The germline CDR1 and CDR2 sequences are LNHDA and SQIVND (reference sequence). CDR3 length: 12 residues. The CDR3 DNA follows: TGTGCCAGTAGTAGCCCGGGTGGGGAGCGGTTCTTC. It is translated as CASSSPGGERFF.

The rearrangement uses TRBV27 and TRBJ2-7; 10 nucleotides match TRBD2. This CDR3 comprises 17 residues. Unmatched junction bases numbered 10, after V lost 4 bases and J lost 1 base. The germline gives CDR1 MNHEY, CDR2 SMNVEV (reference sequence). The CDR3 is CASSSNPGLADSYEQYF. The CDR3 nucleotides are TGTGCCAGCAGTTCCAACCCTGGACTAGCGGATTCCTACGAGCAGTACTTC.

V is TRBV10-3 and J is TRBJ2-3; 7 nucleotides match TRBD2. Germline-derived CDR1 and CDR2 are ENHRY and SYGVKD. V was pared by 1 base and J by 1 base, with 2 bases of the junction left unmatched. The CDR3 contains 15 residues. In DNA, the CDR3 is TGTGCCATCAGTGAGTTTCGGGGGGGCACAGATACGCAGTATTTT. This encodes CAISEFRGGTDTQYF.

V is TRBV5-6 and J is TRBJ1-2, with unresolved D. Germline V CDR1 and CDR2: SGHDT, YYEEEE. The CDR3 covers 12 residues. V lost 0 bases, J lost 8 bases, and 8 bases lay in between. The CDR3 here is CASSLAALGYTF. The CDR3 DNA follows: TGTGCCAGCAGCTTGGCAGCGCTCGGCTACACCTTC.